This T cell receptor beta chain was found in a study of blood T cell repertoires in COVID-19. About the research overall: Sites across the United States, Italy and Spain contributed samples from acute and convalescent COVID-19. The analysed material was cDNA or gDNA that came from T cells, B-cell-depleted T cells, or PBMCs.

Germline CDR1 is SNHLY and CDR2 is FYNNEI. The J segment lost 3 bases and the V segment lost 6 bases, leaving 4 bases of the junction unmatched. The CDR3 totals 14 residues. The protocol was immunoSEQ multiplex PCR, while the TCRdb copy is restricted to in-frame clones and leaves out a portion. The sample has tens of thousands of clones, approximately 91% seen once. Sequencing was performed on peripheral blood. The receptor was isolated from a man in his 60s with active COVID-19. This chain links TRBV2 with TRBJ2-7; 11 nucleotides agree with TRBD1. The CDR3 loop is CASSRDRGNYEQYF. The CDR3 region has the DNA TGTGCCAGCAGCCGGGACAGGGGGAACTACGAGCAGTACTTC.